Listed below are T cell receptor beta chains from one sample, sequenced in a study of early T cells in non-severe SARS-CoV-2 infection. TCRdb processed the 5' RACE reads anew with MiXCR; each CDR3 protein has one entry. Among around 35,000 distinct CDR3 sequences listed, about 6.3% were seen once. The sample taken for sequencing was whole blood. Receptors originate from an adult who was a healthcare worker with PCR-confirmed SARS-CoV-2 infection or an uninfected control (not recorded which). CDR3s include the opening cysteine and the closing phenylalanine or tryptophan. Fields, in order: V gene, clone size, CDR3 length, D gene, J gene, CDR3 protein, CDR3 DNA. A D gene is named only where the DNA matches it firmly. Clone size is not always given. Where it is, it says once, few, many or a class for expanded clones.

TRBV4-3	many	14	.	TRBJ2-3	CASSQVSSPDTQYF	TGCGCCAGCAGCCAAGTGAGTTCCCCGGATACGCAGTATTTT
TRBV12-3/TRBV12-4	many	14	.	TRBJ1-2	CASSFRGAGYGYTF	TGTGCCAGCAGTTTTCGGGGCGCCGGCTATGGCTACACCTTC
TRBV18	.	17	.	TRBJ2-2	CASSPSIGGRDTGELFF	TGTGCCAGCTCCCCGAGCATAGGGGGTCGAGACACCGGGGAGCTGTTTTTT
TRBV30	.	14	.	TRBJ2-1	CAWSPGLSNNEQFF	TGTGCCTGGAGTCCTGGACTAAGCAACAATGAGCAGTTCTTC
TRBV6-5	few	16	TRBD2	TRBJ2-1	CASSYSRAGNYNEQFF	TGTGCCAGCAGTTACTCGAGAGCGGGAAACTACAATGAGCAGTTCTTC
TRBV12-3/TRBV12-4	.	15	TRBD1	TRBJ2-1	CASSLLGQYYNEQFF	TGTGCCAGCAGTTTATTGGGACAGTACTACAATGAGCAGTTCTTC
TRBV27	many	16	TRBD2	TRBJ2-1	CASSSEGLAGVEEQFF	TGTGCCAGCAGTTCCGAGGGACTAGCGGGAGTGGAGGAGCAGTTCTTC
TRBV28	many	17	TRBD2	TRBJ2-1	CASNPPGTSGTYNEQFF	TGTGCCAGCAACCCCCCCGGAACTAGCGGGACCTACAATGAGCAGTTCTTC
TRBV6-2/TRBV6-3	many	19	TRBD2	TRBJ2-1	CASSYPLRHERGSYNEQFF	TGTGCCAGCAGTTACCCCCTCCGCCACGAGCGGGGCTCCTACAATGAGCAGTTCTTC
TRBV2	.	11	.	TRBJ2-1	CASSYDNEQFF	TGTGCCAGCAGTTATGACAATGAGCAGTTCTTC
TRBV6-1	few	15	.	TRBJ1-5	CASRKGSSPGEPQHF	TGTGCCAGCCGTAAAGGCAGCTCCCCCGGGGAGCCCCAGCATTTT
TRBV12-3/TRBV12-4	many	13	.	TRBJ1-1	CASSIGVYTEAFF	TGTGCCAGCAGTATAGGGGTTTACACTGAAGCTTTCTTT
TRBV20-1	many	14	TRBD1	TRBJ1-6	CSARGQGGVSPLHF	TGCAGTGCTAGAGGACAGGGAGGGGTATCACCCCTCCACTTT
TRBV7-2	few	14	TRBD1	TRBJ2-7	CASSSRQGTYEQYF	TGTGCCAGCAGCTCGAGACAGGGGACCTACGAGCAGTACTTC
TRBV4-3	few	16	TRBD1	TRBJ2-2	CASSPILGGNTRELFF	TGCGCCAGCAGCCCAATATTAGGGGGCAACACCAGGGAGCTGTTTTTT
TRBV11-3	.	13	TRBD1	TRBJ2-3	CASSPGTGLTQYF	TGTGCCAGCAGCCCGGGGACAGGGCTTACGCAGTATTTT
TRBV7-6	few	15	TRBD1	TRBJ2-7	CASSLMTGRAGEQYF	TGTGCCAGCAGCTTAATGACAGGGAGAGCTGGGGAGCAGTACTTC
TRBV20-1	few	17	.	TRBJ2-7	CSASDLASDTRSYEQYF	TGCAGTGCTAGCGATTTGGCTAGCGATACCCGCTCCTACGAGCAGTACTTC
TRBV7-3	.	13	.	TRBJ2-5	CASSENQKETQYF	TGTGCCAGCAGCGAAAACCAAAAAGAGACCCAGTACTTC
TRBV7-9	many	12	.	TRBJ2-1	CASSLSTRGQFF	TGTGCCAGCAGCTTAAGTACGCGCGGGCAGTTCTTC
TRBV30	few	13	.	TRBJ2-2	CAWRGLSAGELFF	TGTGCCTGGAGGGGGCTTAGTGCCGGGGAGCTGTTTTTT
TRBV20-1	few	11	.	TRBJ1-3	CSARYGNTIYF	TGCAGTGCTAGATATGGAAACACCATATATTTT
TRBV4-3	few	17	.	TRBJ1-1	CASSQDPLDTALRGAFF	TGCGCCAGCAGCCAAGATCCCCTTGACACCGCTTTGCGTGGAGCTTTCTTT
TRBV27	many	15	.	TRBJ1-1	CASSLAGQVNTEAFF	TGTGCCAGCAGTTTAGCGGGACAAGTTAACACTGAAGCTTTCTTT
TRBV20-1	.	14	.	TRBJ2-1	CSAKIPLSYNEQFF	TGCAGTGCTAAGATCCCTTTATCCTACAATGAGCAGTTCTTC
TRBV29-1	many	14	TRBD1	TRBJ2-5	CSVQAGTGEETQYF	TGCAGCGTTCAAGCCGGGACAGGGGAAGAGACCCAGTACTTC
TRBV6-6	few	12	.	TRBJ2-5	CASGNQQGSQYF	TGTGCCAGCGGCAACCAGCAAGGGTCCCAGTACTTC
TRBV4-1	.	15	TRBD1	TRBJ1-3	CASSQDRGGINTIYF	TGCGCCAGCAGCCAAGATCGAGGGGGCATAAACACCATATATTTT
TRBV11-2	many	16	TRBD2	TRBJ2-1	CASRSVRAGGYNEQFF	TGTGCCAGCAGGTCCGTTAGGGCGGGAGGGTACAATGAGCAGTTCTTC
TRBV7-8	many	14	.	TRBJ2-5	CASSLLRGKETQYF	TGTGCCAGCAGCTTATTGAGGGGAAAAGAGACCCAGTACTTC
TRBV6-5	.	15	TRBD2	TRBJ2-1	CASSSGGSSYNEQFF	TGTGCCAGCAGTTCCGGGGGGAGCTCCTACAATGAGCAGTTCTTC
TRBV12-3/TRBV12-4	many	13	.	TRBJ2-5	CASSGQSQETQYF	TGTGCCAGCAGTGGACAGTCCCAAGAGACCCAGTACTTC
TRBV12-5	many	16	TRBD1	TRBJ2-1	CASGRTGTGGLNEQFF	TGTGCTAGTGGTAGAACCGGGACAGGGGGATTAAATGAGCAGTTCTTC
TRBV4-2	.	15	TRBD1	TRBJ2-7	CASSQTTGEHYEQYF	TGTGCCAGCAGCCAAACGACAGGGGAACACTACGAGCAGTACTTC
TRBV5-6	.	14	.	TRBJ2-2	CASSLQGNTGELFF	TGTGCCAGCAGCCTGCAGGGTAACACCGGGGAGCTGTTTTTT
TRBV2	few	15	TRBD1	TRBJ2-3	CASGPGQGLADTQYF	TGTGCCAGCGGACCGGGACAGGGTTTGGCAGATACGCAGTATTTT
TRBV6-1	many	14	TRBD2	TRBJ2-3	CASRSSGRPDTQYF	TGTGCCAGCAGATCTAGCGGGAGACCAGATACGCAGTATTTT
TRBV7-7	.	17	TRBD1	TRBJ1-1	CASSFGRTGQGNTEAFF	TGTGCCAGCAGCTTTGGGCGGACAGGGCAAGGGAACACTGAAGCTTTCTTT
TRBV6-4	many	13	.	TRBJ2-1	CASSLSLRNEQFF	TGTGCCAGCAGCTTATCCCTTCGCAATGAGCAGTTCTTC
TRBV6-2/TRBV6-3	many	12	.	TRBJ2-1	CASRGSYNEQFF	TGTGCCAGCAGAGGTTCCTACAATGAGCAGTTCTTC
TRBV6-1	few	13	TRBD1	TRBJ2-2	CASDRGNTGELFF	TGTGCCAGCGACAGGGGGAACACCGGGGAGCTGTTTTTT
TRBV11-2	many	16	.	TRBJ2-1	CASTRSAGSSYNEQFF	TGTGCCAGCACCCGTTCAGCAGGAAGCTCCTACAATGAGCAGTTCTTC
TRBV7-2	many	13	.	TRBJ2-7	CASSLLAYSQQYF	TGTGCCAGCAGCTTGCTCGCCTATTCCCAGCAGTACTTC
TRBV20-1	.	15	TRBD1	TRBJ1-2	CSAPHPRDRVHGYTF	TGCAGTGCTCCCCACCCCCGGGACAGGGTCCATGGCTACACCTTC
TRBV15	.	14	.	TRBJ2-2	CATSRLGNTGELFF	TGTGCCACCAGCAGGCTGGGGAACACCGGGGAGCTGTTTTTT
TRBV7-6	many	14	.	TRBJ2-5	CASSLGQAGETQYF	TGTGCCAGCAGCTTAGGGCAGGCGGGGGAGACCCAGTACTTC
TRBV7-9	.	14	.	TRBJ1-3	CASSRAGAGNTIYF	TGTGCCAGCAGCCGAGCGGGGGCTGGAAACACCATATATTTT
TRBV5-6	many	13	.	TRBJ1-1	CASSLPMNTEAFF	TGTGCCAGCAGCTTGCCAATGAACACTGAAGCTTTCTTT
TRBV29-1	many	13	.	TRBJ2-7	CSVVSRQNYEQYF	TGCAGCGTTGTAAGTCGACAGAATTACGAGCAGTACTTC
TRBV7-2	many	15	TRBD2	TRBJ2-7	CASSLDGRPYYEQYF	TGTGCCAGCAGCTTAGACGGGAGGCCTTACTACGAGCAGTACTTC
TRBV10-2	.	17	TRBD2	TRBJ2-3	CASSELGLAPGTDTQYF	TGCGCCAGCAGTGAGTTGGGACTAGCGCCAGGCACAGATACGCAGTATTTT
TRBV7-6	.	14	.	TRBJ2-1	CASSPDQADDEQFF	TGTGCCAGCAGCCCTGATCAAGCGGACGATGAGCAGTTCTTC
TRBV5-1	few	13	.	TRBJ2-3	CASSPAIMDTQYF	TGCGCCAGCAGCCCCGCGATTATGGATACGCAGTATTTT
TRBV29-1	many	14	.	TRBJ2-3	CSVRQEGLTDTQYF	TGCAGCGTTCGACAGGAGGGACTCACAGATACGCAGTATTTT
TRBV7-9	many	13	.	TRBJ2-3	CASSYRVSDTQYF	TGTGCCAGCAGCTACCGAGTCTCAGATACGCAGTATTTT
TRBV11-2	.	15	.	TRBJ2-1	CASSLEVSNVNEQFF	TGTGCCAGCAGCTTAGAGGTGTCCAACGTCAATGAGCAGTTCTTC
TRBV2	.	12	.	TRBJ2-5	CASGAGYETQYF	TGTGCCAGCGGGGCGGGATATGAGACCCAGTACTTC